This TCR beta chain originates from a study of cytomegalovirus exposure and HLA in healthy donors. 60 Vbeta and 13 Jbeta primers were used in PCR. Sequencing used immunoSEQ multiplex PCR; TCRdb keeps in-frame clones, though not all of them. The sample includes 150,000 to 200,000 clones, 75% to 85% seen only once; the top ten take 0.35% to 0.5%. After removal of 0 bases from V and 5 bases from J, the junction contained 11 bases not matched to a gene. Germline CDR1 is SGDLS and CDR2 is YYNGEE. The CDR3 has 17 amino acids. In the case of this clone: Its antigen is undetermined.

Study-level findings and limits: Across donors, presence/absence analyses took sequencing depth to be roughly uniform.

The TCR originated in a male donor in good health and CMV-seropositive. The chain is built from TRBV9 and TRBJ2-5; 9 nucleotides align to TRBD2. The sample consisted of PBMCs. In nucleotides, the CDR3 is TGTGCCAGCAGCGTAGAAGGAGGCGGGGGGGCCGCCGAGACCCAGTACTTC. It specifies CASSVEGGGGAAETQYF. Complete variable domain (other parts from reference TRBV9 and TRBJ2-5): DSGVTQTPKHLITATGQRVTLRCSPRSGDLSVYWYQQSLDQGLQFLIQYYNGEERAKGNILERFSAQQFPDLHSELNLSSLELGDSALYFCASSVEGGGGAAETQYFGPGTRLLVL.